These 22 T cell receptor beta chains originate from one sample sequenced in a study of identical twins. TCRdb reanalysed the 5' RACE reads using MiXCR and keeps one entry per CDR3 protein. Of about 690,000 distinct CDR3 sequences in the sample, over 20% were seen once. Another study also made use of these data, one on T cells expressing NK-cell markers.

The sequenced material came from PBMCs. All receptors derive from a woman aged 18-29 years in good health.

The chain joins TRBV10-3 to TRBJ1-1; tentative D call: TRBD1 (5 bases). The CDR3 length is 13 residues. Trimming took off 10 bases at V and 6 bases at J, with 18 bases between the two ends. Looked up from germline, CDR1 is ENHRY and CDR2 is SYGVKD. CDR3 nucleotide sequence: TGTGCCACAGACCTCGGGGGGGAGGCTGAAGCTTTCTTT. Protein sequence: CATDLGGEAEAFF.

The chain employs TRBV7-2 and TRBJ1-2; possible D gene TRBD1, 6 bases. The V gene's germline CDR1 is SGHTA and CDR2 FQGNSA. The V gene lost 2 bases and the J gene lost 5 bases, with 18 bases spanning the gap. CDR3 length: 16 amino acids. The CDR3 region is CASSLSPPGAQYGYTF. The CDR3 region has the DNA TGTGCCAGCAGCTTATCCCCCCCGGGGGCACAATATGGCTACACCTTC.

In DNA form, the CDR3 reads TGTGCCAGCAGATCCGGGACAGTGATATCGGGTACGCAGTATTTT. Its protein is CASRSGTVISGTQYF. The rearrangement joins TRBV25-1 to TRBJ2-3; 7 bases line up with TRBD1. This CDR3 is 15 amino acids long. Germline assignment: CDR1 MGHDK and CDR2 SYGVNS. J gave up 8 bases and V 6 bases, and 14 bases lay outside the gene matches.

The CDR3 region has the DNA TGCGCCAGCAGTTTACAGGGATCTAGGACTGAAGCTTTCTTT. Its protein product is CASSLQGSRTEAFF. The gene calls are TRBV5-1 and TRBJ1-1, with D possibly matching TRBD1 (6 bases). CDR1 is SGHRS, CDR2 YFSETQ, per germline. Trimming removed 5 bases from V and 5 bases from J, with 16 bases in between. The CDR3 length is 14 residues. Together with reference TRBV5-1 and TRBJ1-1, the CDR3 gives the full variable domain: KAGVTQTPRYLIKTRGQQVTLSCSPISGHRSVSWYQQTPGQGLQFLFEYFSETQRNKGNFPGRFSGRQFSNSRSEMNVSTLELGDSALYLCASSLQGSRTEAFFGQGTRLTVV.

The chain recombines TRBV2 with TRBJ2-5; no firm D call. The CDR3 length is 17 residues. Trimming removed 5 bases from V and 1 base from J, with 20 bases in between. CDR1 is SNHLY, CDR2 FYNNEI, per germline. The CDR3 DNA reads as TGTGCCAGCAGTCGGCCAGGTCACGCGGACCTCCAAGAGACCCAGTACTTC. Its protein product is CASSRPGHADLQETQYF.

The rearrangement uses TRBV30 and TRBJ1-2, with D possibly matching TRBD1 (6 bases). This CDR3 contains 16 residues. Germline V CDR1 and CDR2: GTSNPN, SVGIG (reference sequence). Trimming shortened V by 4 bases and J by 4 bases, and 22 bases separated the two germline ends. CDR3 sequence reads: CAWTPSGTNLGYGYTF. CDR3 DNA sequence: TGTGCCTGGACCCCATCCGGGACAAACTTGGGCTATGGCTACACCTTC. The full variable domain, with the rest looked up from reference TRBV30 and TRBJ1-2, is SQTIHQWPATLVQPVGSPLSLECTVEGTSNPNLYWYRQAAGRGLQLLFYSVGIGQISSEVPQNLSASRPQDRQFILSSKKLLLSDSGFYLCAWTPSGTNLGYGYTFGSGTRLTVV.

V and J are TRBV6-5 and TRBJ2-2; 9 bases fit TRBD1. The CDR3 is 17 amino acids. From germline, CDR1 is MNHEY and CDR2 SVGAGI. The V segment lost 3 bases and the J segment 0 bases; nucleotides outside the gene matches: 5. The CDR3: CASSYETGGSNTGELFF. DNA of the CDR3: TGTGCCAGCAGTTATGAGACAGGGGGTTCGAACACCGGGGAGCTGTTTTTT.

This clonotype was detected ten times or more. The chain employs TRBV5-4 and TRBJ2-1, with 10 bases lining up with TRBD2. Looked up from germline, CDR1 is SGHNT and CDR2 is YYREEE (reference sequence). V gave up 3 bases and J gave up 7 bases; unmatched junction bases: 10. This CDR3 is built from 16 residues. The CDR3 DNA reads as TGTGCCAGCAGCTCCGACCTAGCGGGAGCGGGGAATGAGCAGTTCTTC. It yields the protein CASSSDLAGAGNEQFF.

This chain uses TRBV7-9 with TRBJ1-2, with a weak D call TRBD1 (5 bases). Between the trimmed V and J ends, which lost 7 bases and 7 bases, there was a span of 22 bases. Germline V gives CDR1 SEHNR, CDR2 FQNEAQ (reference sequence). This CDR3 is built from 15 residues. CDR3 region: CASIELTAGRGGYTF. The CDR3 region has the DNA TGTGCCAGCATCGAATTAACGGCAGGGAGGGGTGGCTACACCTTC.

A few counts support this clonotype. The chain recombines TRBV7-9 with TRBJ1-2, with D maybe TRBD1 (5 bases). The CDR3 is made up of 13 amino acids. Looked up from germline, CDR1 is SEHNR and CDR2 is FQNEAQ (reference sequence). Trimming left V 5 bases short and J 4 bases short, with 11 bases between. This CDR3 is CASSARDVYGYTF. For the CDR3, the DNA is TGTGCCAGCAGCGCGAGGGACGTCTATGGCTACACCTTC.

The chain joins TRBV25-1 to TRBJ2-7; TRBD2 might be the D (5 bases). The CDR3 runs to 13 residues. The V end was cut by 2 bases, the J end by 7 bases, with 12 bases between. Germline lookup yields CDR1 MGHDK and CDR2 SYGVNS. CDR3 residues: CASSEPTRGEQYF. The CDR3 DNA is TGTGCCAGCAGTGAACCAACTAGAGGTGAGCAGTACTTC.

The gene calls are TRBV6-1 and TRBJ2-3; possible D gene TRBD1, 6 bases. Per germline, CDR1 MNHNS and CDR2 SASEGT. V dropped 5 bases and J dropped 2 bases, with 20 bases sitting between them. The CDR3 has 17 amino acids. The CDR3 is CASSSKDSRLYTDTQYF. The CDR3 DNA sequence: TGTGCCAGCAGTAGCAAGGACAGCCGTCTTTACACAGATACGCAGTATTTT.

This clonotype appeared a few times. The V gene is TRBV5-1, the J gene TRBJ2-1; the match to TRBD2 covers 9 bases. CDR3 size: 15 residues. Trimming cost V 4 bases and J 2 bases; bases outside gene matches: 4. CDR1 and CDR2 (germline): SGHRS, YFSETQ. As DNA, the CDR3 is TGCGCCAGCAGCCTGGAGCGGGAGGCCTACAATGAGCAGTTCTTC. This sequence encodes CASSLEREAYNEQFF.

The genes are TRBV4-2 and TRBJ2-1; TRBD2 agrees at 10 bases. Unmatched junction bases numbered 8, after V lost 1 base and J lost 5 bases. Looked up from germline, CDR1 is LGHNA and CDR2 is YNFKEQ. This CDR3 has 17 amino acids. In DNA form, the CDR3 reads TGTGCCAGCAGCCAAGGACTTAGCGGGAGGCGAAACAATGAGCAGTTCTTC. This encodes CASSQGLSGRRNNEQFF.

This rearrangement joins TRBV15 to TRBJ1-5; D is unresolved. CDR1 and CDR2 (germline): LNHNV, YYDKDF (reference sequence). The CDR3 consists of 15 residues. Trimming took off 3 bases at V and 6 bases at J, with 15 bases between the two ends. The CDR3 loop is CATSRFDGGSQPQHF. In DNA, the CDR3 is TGTGCCACCAGCAGGTTTGACGGAGGGAGTCAGCCCCAGCATTTT.

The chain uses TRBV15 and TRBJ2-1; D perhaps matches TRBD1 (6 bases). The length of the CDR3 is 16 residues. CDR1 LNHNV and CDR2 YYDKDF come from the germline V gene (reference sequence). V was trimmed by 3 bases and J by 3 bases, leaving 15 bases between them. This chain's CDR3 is CATSSVPGVGYNEQFF. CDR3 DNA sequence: TGTGCCACCAGCAGTGTCCCAGGGGTGGGCTACAATGAGCAGTTCTTC.

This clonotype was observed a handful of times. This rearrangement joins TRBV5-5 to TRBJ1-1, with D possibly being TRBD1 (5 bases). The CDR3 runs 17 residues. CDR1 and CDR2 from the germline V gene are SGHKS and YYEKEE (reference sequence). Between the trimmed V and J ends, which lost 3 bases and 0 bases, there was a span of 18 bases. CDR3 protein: CASSSLMQGTMNTEAFF. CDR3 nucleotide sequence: TGTGCCAGCAGCTCCCTAATGCAGGGAACAATGAACACTGAAGCTTTCTTT.

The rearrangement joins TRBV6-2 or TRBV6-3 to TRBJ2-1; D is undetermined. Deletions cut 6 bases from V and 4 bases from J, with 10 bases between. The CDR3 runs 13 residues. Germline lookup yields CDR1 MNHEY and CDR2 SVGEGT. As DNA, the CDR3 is TGTGCCAGCAGCTACCGGATGTACAATGAGCAGTTCTTC. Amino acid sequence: CASSYRMYNEQFF.

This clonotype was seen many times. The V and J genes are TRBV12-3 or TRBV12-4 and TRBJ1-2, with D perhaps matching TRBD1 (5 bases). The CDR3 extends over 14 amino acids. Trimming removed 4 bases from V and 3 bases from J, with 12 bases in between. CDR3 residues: CASSSAGADYGYTF. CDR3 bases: TGTGCCAGCAGTTCCGCCGGGGCAGACTATGGCTACACCTTC.

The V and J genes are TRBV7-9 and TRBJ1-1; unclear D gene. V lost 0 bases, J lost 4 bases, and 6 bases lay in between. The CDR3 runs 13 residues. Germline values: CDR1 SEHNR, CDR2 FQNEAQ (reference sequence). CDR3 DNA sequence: TGTGCCAGCAGCTTAGCGAAAGGCACTGAAGCTTTCTTT. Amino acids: CASSLAKGTEAFF.

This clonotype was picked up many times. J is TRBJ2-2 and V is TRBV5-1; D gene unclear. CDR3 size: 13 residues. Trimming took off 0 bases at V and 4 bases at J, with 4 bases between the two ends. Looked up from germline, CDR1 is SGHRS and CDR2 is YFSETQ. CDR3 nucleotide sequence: TGCGCCAGCAGCTTGGGCGTCACCGGGGAGCTGTTTTTT. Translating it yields CASSLGVTGELFF. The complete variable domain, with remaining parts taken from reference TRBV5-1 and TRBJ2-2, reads KAGVTQTPRYLIKTRGQQVTLSCSPISGHRSVSWYQQTPGQGLQFLFEYFSETQRNKGNFPGRFSGRQFSNSRSEMNVSTLELGDSALYLCASSLGVTGELFFGEGSRLTVL.

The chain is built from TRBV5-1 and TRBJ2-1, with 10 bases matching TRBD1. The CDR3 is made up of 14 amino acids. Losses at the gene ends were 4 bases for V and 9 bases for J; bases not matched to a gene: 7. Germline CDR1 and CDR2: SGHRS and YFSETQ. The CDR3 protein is CASSPGQGKSEQFF. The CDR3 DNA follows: TGCGCCAGCAGCCCGGGACAGGGGAAGAGTGAGCAGTTCTTC.